What follows describes a single T cell receptor (beta chain). The data originate from a study of identical twins. TCRdb processed the 5' RACE reads anew with MiXCR; each CDR3 protein has one entry. The sample has 600,000 to 850,000 distinct CDR3 sequences; roughly 18% are singletons. J lost 7 bases, V lost 1 base, and 10 bases had no gene match. The length of the CDR3 is 17 residues. Germline lookup yields CDR1 LGHDT and CDR2 YNNKEL (reference sequence). In addition, the sample was reused for a study of T cells expressing NK-cell markers.

The material sequenced was PBMCs. This clonotype originated in a woman between 18 and 29 years old in good health. V usage is TRBV3-1 and J usage is TRBJ2-5; TRBD2 matches at 12 bases. The CDR3 reads CASSQGLAGEFTTTQYF. The CDR3 nucleotides are TGTGCCAGCAGCCAAGGACTAGCGGGGGAGTTTACGACGACCCAGTACTTC.